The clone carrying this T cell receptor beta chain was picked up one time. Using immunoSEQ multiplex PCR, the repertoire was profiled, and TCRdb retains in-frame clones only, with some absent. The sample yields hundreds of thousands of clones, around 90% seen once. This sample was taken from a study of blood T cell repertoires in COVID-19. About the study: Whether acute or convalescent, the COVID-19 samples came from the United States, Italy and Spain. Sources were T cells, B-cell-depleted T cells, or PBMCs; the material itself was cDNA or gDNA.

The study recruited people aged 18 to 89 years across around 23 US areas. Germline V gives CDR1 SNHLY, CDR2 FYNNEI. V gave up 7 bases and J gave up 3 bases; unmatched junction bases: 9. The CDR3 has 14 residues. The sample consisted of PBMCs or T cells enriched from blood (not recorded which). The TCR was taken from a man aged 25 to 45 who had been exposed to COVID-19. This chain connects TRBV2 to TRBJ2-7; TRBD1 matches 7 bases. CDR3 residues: CASKWVAGGYEQYF. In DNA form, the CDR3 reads TGTGCCAGCAAGTGGGTTGCAGGGGGCTACGAGCAGTACTTC.